This T cell receptor (beta chain) originates from a study of control samples from healthy donors and cancer patients. Per germline, CDR1 MNHEY and CDR2 SMNVEV (reference sequence). V was pared by 8 bases and J by 1 base, with 17 bases between. There are 15 residues in the CDR3. The table came from immunoSEQ multiplex PCR; TCRdb's copy has only in-frame clones and leaves some out. This table has 60,000 to 65,000 clones, roughly 85% appearing once. Sequencing was carried out using blood. The J gene is TRBJ2-5, the V gene TRBV27; D uncertain. The sequence derives from a man aged 40-49 years in good health. DNA of the CDR3: TGTGCCAGCTATCACCCCACTTGGACCCAAGAGACCCAGTACTTC. Amino acid sequence: CASYHPTWTQETQYF.